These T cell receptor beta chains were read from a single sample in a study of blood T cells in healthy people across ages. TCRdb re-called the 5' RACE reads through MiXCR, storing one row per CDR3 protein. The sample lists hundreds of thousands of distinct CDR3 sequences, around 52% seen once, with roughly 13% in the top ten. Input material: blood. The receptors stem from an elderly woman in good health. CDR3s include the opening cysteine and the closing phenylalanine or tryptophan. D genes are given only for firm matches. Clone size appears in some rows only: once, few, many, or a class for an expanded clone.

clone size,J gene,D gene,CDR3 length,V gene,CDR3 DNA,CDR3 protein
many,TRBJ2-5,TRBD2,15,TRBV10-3,TGTGCCATCAGTGCAACTTTGACTAGCGGGGAGACCCAGTACTTC,CAISATLTSGETQYF
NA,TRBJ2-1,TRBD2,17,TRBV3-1,TGTGCCAGCAGCCAAGGTATACAGACTAGCGGCAACAATGAGCAGTTCTTC,CASSQGIQTSGNNEQFF
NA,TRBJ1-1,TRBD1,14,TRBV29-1,TGCAGCGTTGAAAGAAGGGGGCGTTTCACTGAAGCTTTCTTT,CSVERRGRFTEAFF
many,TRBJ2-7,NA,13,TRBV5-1,TGCGCCAGCAGCTTGGATACCCCCGACGAGCAGTACTTC,CASSLDTPDEQYF
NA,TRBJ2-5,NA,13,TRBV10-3,TGTGCCATCAGTGAACCAGGTTTGGAGACCCAGTACTTC,CAISEPGLETQYF
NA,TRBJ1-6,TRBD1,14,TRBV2,TGTGCCAGCACCGACGACAGGGCGGGTTCACCCCTCCACTTT,CASTDDRAGSPLHF
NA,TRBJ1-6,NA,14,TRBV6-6,TGTGCCAGCAGTTACTCGACAGTAAATTCACCCCTCCACTTT,CASSYSTVNSPLHF
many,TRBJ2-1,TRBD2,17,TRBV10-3,TGTGCCATCAGTCAACTTAGCGGGGAAAGCTCCTACAATGAGCAGTTCTTC,CAISQLSGESSYNEQFF
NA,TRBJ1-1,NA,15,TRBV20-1,TGCAGTGCTAGGCTTGTGGGGCAGGGGAAGACTGAAGCTTTCTTT,CSARLVGQGKTEAFF
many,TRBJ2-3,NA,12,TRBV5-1,TGCGCCAGCAGCTCGGGACTTCATACGCAGTATTTT,CASSSGLHTQYF
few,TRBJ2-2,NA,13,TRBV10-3,TGTGCCACCTGGCGGTTCGGCACCGGGGAGCTGTTTTTT,CATWRFGTGELFF
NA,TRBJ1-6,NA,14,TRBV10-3,TGTGCCATCAGTGTGGAGGGAGGTGGTTCACCCCTCCACTTT,CAISVEGGGSPLHF
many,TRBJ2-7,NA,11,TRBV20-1,TGCAGTGCTGCTGATATCTACGAGCAGTACTTC,CSAADIYEQYF
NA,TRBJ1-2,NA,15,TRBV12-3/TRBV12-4,TGTGCCAGCAGTTTAGGGGGCGTAGGGGGCTATGGCTACACCTTC,CASSLGGVGGYGYTF
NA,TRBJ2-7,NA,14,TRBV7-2,TGTGCCAGCAGCATATGGACTCAAGCCTACGAGCAGTACTTC,CASSIWTQAYEQYF
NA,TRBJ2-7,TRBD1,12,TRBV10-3,TGTGCCATCAGAGGGACAGGGAGAACCCAGTACTTC,CAIRGTGRTQYF
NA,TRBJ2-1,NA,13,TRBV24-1,TGTGCCACCGGTGGCGCGGGGTACAATGAGCAGTTCTTC,CATGGAGYNEQFF
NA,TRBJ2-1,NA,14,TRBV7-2,TGTGCCAGCAGCTCGACTAGATCCCCCTGTGAGCAGTTCTTC,CASSSTRSPCEQFF
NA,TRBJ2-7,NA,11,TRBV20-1,TGCAGTGGAGGACGGGCCTACGAGCAGTACTTC,CSGGRAYEQYF
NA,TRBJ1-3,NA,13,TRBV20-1,TGCAGTGCTAGACGGGACACTGGAAACACCATATATTTT,CSARRDTGNTIYF
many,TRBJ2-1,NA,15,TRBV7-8,TGTGCCAGCAGCTTGAACGGGGCCAGTGGTTATGGGCAGTTCTTC,CASSLNGASGYGQFF
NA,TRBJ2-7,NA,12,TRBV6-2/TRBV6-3,TGTGCCAGCAAGAACCCTAGCCTCGAGCAGTACTTC,CASKNPSLEQYF
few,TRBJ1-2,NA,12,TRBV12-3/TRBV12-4,TGTGCCAGCAGTTTACAGGGTGAAGGCTACACCTTC,CASSLQGEGYTF
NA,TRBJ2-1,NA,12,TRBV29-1,TGCAGCTTATCAAGCGGGCGCAATGAGCAGTTCTTC,CSLSSGRNEQFF
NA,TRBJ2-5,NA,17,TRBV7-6,TGTGCCAGCAGCTTAGCGCCCCTAAGTAGCTGGCTAGAGACCCAGTACTTC,CASSLAPLSSWLETQYF
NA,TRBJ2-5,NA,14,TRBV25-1,TGTGCCAGCAGCCAAATCGACTACCAAGAGACCCAGTACTTC,CASSQIDYQETQYF
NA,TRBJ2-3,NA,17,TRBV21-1,TGTGCCAGCAGCAAAAGTCGGGGCCAGGCCGACGAAGATACGCAGTATTTT,CASSKSRGQADEDTQYF
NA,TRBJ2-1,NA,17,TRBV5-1,TGCGCCAGCAGCTTGGCCTCCGGATGGACGGCTACCTACGAGCAGTTCTTC,CASSLASGWTATYEQFF
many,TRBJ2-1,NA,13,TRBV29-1,TGCAGCGTTGATAAGGCACCCTACAATGAGCAGTTCTTC,CSVDKAPYNEQFF
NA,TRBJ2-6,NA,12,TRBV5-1,TGCGCCAGCACTAGAGATGGGAACGTCCTGACTTTC,CASTRDGNVLTF
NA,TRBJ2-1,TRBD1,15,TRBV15,TGTGCCGCGCGACAGGGTGAGTCGTTGGACAATGAGCAGTTCTTC,CAARQGESLDNEQFF
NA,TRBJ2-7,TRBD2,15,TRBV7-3,TGTGCCAGCAGCTTACCGCTAGCGGGGGTAAATGAGCAGTACTTC,CASSLPLAGVNEQYF
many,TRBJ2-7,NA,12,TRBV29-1,TGCAGCGTTTTTGCGGCTCGGCGCGAGCAGTACTTC,CSVFAARREQYF
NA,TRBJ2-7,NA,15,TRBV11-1,TGTGCCAGCAGCTTGAACCGGGACGGAACCTACGAGCAGTACTTC,CASSLNRDGTYEQYF
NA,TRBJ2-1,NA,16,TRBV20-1,TGCAGTGCCCTAGGGGGCGGGATAGATTCCTACAATGAGCAGTTCTTC,CSALGGGIDSYNEQFF
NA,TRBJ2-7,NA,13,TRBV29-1,TGCAGCGTTGGGGCTAGCGTCGCCTACGAGCAGTACTTC,CSVGASVAYEQYF
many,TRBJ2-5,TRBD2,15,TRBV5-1,TGCGCCAGCAGCTTGGTGGGTAGCGGGCAAGAGACCCAGTACTTC,CASSLVGSGQETQYF
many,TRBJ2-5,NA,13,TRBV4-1,TGCGCCAGCAGCCAAGTCGCCGAAGAGACCCAGTACTTC,CASSQVAEETQYF
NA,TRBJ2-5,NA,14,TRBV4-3,TGCGCCAGCAGCCAAGGCTTGGGTTTCGGCACCCAGTACTTC,CASSQGLGFGTQYF
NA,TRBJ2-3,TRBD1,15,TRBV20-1,TGCAGTGCTACCAAGGCGGCAGGGGGCACGGATACGCAGTATTTT,CSATKAAGGTDTQYF
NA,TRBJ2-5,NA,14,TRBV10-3,TGTGCCATCAGGCCGAGTAGCAGTGGGGAGACCCAGTACTTC,CAIRPSSSGETQYF
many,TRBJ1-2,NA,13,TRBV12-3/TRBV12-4,TGTGCCAGCAGGACCCAGGGCCACTATGGCTACACCTTC,CASRTQGHYGYTF
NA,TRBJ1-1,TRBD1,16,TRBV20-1,TGCAGTGCCGAGCCCATCCGGGGACAGGTTAACACTGAAGCTTTCTTT,CSAEPIRGQVNTEAFF
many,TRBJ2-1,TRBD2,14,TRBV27,TGTGCCAGCAGTTTATCGGGACTAGCGGATGAGCAGTTCTTC,CASSLSGLADEQFF
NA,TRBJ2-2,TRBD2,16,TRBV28,TGTGCCAGCAGTCCGTGGGGGGGGTTGAGCACCGGGGAGCTGTTTTTT,CASSPWGGLSTGELFF